The entry below describes one TCR beta chain. Antigen: not known. The data derive from a study of identifying expanded T cells in peripheral blood. Broader study findings: Differentially abundant clones: 0.95 to 1.5 between replicates, about 16 at 2 to 3 weeks, 19 to 20 at four. Across healthy donors, higher total template counts meant significantly greater approximately two-week count variance.

Trimming removed 5 bases from V and 5 bases from J; junction bases left unmatched: 8. The CDR3 is 15 residues long. In germline, CDR1 is LNHDA, CDR2 SQIVND (reference sequence). Healthy donors had no documented immune events, such as infections, while sampled. Assay used: immunoSEQ multiplex PCR; TCRdb lists only in-frame clones, some missing. The sample records just under 65,000 clones, about 89% being singletons. The clonotype originates from a person aged 18 to 70 in good health. The V gene is TRBV19, the J gene TRBJ2-3; 9 positions match TRBD2. The sequenced sample was blood. The CDR3 is CASSFAGGWEDTQYF. CDR3 coding DNA: TGTGCCAGTAGTTTTGCGGGAGGGTGGGAAGATACGCAGTATTTT.